This TCR beta chain was profiled in a study of cytomegalovirus exposure and HLA in healthy donors. Trimming took 6 bases from V and 6 from J; bases not matched to a gene: 10. Germline V lookup: CDR1 LNHDA, CDR2 SQIVND (reference sequence). The CDR3 has 15 amino acids. PCR was performed using 60 Vbeta and 13 Jbeta primers. Sequencing was performed with immunoSEQ multiplex PCR; in TCRdb, only in-frame clones are kept and a portion is missing. The repertoire holds hundreds of thousands of clones, with roughly 82% as singletons. This sequence joins TRBV19 and TRBJ1-2; 10 nucleotides match TRBD1. The sequencing sample was made of PBMCs. The clonotype originates from a man in his forties or fifties in good health and CMV-seropositive. In DNA form, the CDR3 reads TGTGCCAGTAGAGGAACCGGGACAGGGGACCATGGCTACACCTTC. As protein: CASRGTGTGDHGYTF.